The T cell receptor (beta chain) under discussion was sequenced for a study of regulatory T cells in long-lasting Graves disease. Overall study findings and caveats: Patients whose Graves' disease persisted exhibited lower TCR diversity than those newly diagnosed. Whereas new patients shared 966 public clonotypes, persistent patients shared more, at 2,500 to 3,500. Thyroid tissue went unstudied; only peripheral blood was examined.

This clonotype appeared many times. The target antigen is unknown. The V and J ends lost 2 bases and 4 bases respectively, with 9 bases between them. Germline V lookup: CDR1 GTSNPN, CDR2 SVGIG (reference sequence). The length of the CDR3 is 12 residues. The authors built TCR beta libraries using iRepertoire HTBI primers and Arm-PCR of CDR3 regions. MiXCR, run by TCRdb on the multiplex PCR reads, gives a single entry per CDR3 protein. In the table there are roughly 350,000 distinct CDR3 sequences, 15% to 20% of which are singletons. Stated time point: newly diagnosed GD, antithyroid drugs for less than 3 months. The TCR library was prepared using RNA isolated from PBMCs. American Thyroid Association guidelines were used to diagnose Graves' disease. This same sample was also part of a study on T cells in Graves' hyperthyroidism and ophthalmopathy.

The chain employs TRBV30 and TRBJ2-7; D unresolved. This sequence originates from a woman between 18 and 30 years old with Graves disease. This specimen consisted of peripheral blood mononuclear cells (PBMCs), obtained at new diagnosis, from a patient treated with antithyroid drugs. The CDR3 here is CAWSSSFYEQYF. The DNA of the CDR3 is TGTGCCTGGAGTTCCTCCTTTTACGAGCAGTACTTC.